The 4 T cell receptor beta chains below all came from one sample that was sequenced in a study of T-cell reconstitution after alpha-beta-depleted transplantation in children. Unique molecular identifiers tagged the TCRbeta library. TCRdb re-derived calls from the PCR reads in MiXCR, one entry per CDR3 protein. The repertoire includes almost 400,000 distinct CDR3 sequences, around 20% of them detected once, and around 4% sits in the top ten. The input for sequencing was PBMCs from the stem cell graft donor, taken from the stem cell graft. The source of these receptors is a human donor who donated a stem cell graft to a child with acute myeloid leukemia.

The chain joins TRBV20-1 to TRBJ2-3; TRBD2 agrees at 13 bases. Germline assignment: CDR1 DFQATT and CDR2 SNEGSKA (reference sequence). There are 15 residues in the CDR3. Losses at the gene ends were 4 bases for V and 4 bases for J; bases not matched to a gene: 5. The CDR3 is CSATGTSGNPDTQYF. The CDR3 DNA sequence: TGCAGTGCTACGGGGACTAGCGGGAACCCAGATACGCAGTATTTT.

The chain uses TRBV20-1 and TRBJ2-1, with a weak D call TRBD2 (6 bases). V was pared by 1 base and J by 5 bases, with 9 bases between. The CDR3 runs to 13 residues. Germline values: CDR1 DFQATT, CDR2 SNEGSKA (reference sequence). For the CDR3, the DNA is TGCAGTGCTAGAGGCGGAGGGGACAATGAGCAGTTCTTC. Amino acid sequence: CSARGGGDNEQFF.

The chain links TRBV5-1 to TRBJ2-4; D is uncertain. The CDR3 contains 14 residues. The germline gives CDR1 SGHRS, CDR2 YFSETQ. Trimming cost V 4 bases and J 1 base, with 9 bases left between them. The CDR3 sequence: CASSPSVAKNIQYF. The CDR3 nucleotides read TGCGCCAGCAGCCCAAGCGTGGCCAAAAACATTCAGTACTTC.

The chain is built from TRBV9 and TRBJ2-3; TRBD2 aligns across 11 bases. Looked up from germline, CDR1 is SGDLS and CDR2 is YYNGEE. V lost 4 bases to trimming and J lost 0 bases; unmatched junction nucleotides: 7. The length of the CDR3 is 17 residues. The CDR3 bases are TGTGCCAGCAGCACCCGCATAGCGGGAGGGAGCACAGATACGCAGTATTTT. It encodes CASSTRIAGGSTDTQYF.